This passage covers 25 T cell receptor beta chains from one sample sequenced in a study of blood T cell repertoires in COVID-19. Repertoires were generated with immunoSEQ multiplex PCR, while TCRdb's copy carries only in-frame clones and drops some. The sample has about 250,000 clones; 87% are singletons. Sequencing was carried out using PBMCs or T cells enriched from blood (not recorded which). These receptors were obtained from a woman in her 30s with acute COVID-19.

The chain employs TRBV10-3 and TRBJ1-1; D not resolved. Germline V CDR1 and CDR2: ENHRY, SYGVKD. CDR3 length: 13 amino acids. Deletions cut 3 bases from V and 0 bases from J, with 5 bases between. The CDR3 DNA sequence: TGTGCCATCAGTGAACTCCTGAACACTGAAGCTTTCTTT. Amino acids: CAISELLNTEAFF.

The chain couples TRBV19 to TRBJ2-7; 8 bases are a match to TRBD1. The CDR3 is made up of 14 amino acids. The V gene's germline CDR1 is LNHDA and CDR2 SQIVND (reference sequence). Trimming took 6 bases from V and 6 from J; bases not matched to a gene: 10. The CDR3: CASRTGALQGEQYF. The CDR3 bases are TGTGCCAGTAGGACAGGGGCCCTTCAAGGCGAGCAGTACTTC.

J is TRBJ2-7 and V is TRBV11-1, with 7 bases that match TRBD1. This CDR3 spans 12 amino acids. Unmatched junction bases numbered 7, after V lost 5 bases and J lost 9 bases. Germline assignment: CDR1 SGHAT and CDR2 FQDESV (reference sequence). The CDR3 DNA sequence: TGTGCCAGCAGCACCACAGGGGAGCGGCAGTACTTC. This encodes CASSTTGERQYF. The whole variable domain, remainder taken from reference TRBV11-1 and TRBJ2-7, is EAEVAQSPRYKITEKSQAVAFWCDPISGHATLYWYRQILGQGPELLVQFQDESVVDDSQLPKDRFSAERLKGVDSTLKIQPAELGDSAMYLCASSTTGERQYFGPGTRLTVT.

This clone was detected once. The genes are TRBV7-2 and TRBJ1-3; D gene unclear. Germline CDR1 and CDR2: SGHTA and FQGNSA. This CDR3 comprises 17 residues. Trimming pared 0 bases from V and 3 bases from J, leaving 15 bases between. CDR3 region: CASSLAPGFAYGNTIYF. In DNA, the CDR3 is TGTGCCAGCAGCTTAGCTCCCGGGTTTGCGTATGGAAACACCATATATTTT.

The chain joins TRBV2 to TRBJ2-1, with D perhaps TRBD2 (6 bases). CDR1 SNHLY and CDR2 FYNNEI come from the germline V gene. This CDR3 contains 12 residues. The V gene lost 6 bases and the J gene lost 5 bases, with 8 bases spanning the gap. This chain's CDR3 is CASRGGNNEQFF. The CDR3 nucleotides read TGTGCCAGCAGGGGGGGTAACAATGAGCAGTTCTTC. The full variable domain, in which reference TRBV2 and TRBJ2-1 provide the parts outside the CDR3, is EPEVTQTPSHQVTQMGQEVILRCVPISNHLYFYWYRQILGQKVEFLVSFYNNEISEKSEIFDDQFSVERPDGSNFTLKIRSTKLEDSAMYFCASRGGNNEQFFGPGTRLTVL.

The chain uses TRBV2 and TRBJ2-7, with D maybe TRBD2 (6 bases). This CDR3 is built from 12 residues. Germline-derived CDR1 and CDR2 are SNHLY and FYNNEI. V was trimmed by 6 bases and J by 3 bases, leaving 9 bases between them. In DNA, the CDR3 is TGTGCCAGCAGGGGTAGCGGCTACGAGCAGTACTTC. This encodes CASRGSGYEQYF.

This clone showed up just once. The chain uses TRBV2 and TRBJ2-2, with D tentatively TRBD2 (5 bases). The CDR3 runs 15 residues. Per the germline V gene, CDR1 is SNHLY and CDR2 is FYNNEI. V lost 4 bases, J lost 3 bases, and 12 bases lay in between. CDR3 residues: CASSVQRSYTGELFF. The CDR3 nucleotides read TGTGCCAGCAGTGTGCAGCGGTCTTACACCGGGGAGCTGTTTTTT.

The chain carries TRBV2 and TRBJ2-7; 10 bases line up with TRBD2. Germline V gene sequence: CDR1 SNHLY, CDR2 FYNNEI. V shed 7 bases, J shed 4 bases, and the junction held 10 bases outside the gene matches. This CDR3 region has 15 residues. CDR3 coding DNA: TGTGCCAGCAAAATAGCGGGAGGCTCGGGGTACGAGCAGTACTTC. Its translation is CASKIAGGSGYEQYF.

The gene calls are TRBV15 and TRBJ2-3; the D gene is possibly TRBD2 (6 bases). The CDR3 is made up of 15 amino acids. V lost 0 bases, J lost 1 base, and 8 bases lay in between. Germline V gene lookup returns CDR1 LNHNV and CDR2 YYDKDF (reference sequence). CDR3 protein: CATSRDGGGTDTQYF. In nucleotides, the CDR3 is TGTGCCACCAGCAGAGATGGCGGGGGCACAGATACGCAGTATTTT.

This chain uses TRBV3-1 (or the pseudogene TRBV3-2) with TRBJ1-5; D possibly corresponds to TRBD1 (5 bases). Trimming shortened V by 4 bases and J by 7 bases, and 14 bases separated the two germline ends. Germline V gene sequence: CDR1 LGHDT, CDR2 YNNKEL (reference sequence). The CDR3 is 14 residues long. Written as DNA, the CDR3 is TGTGCCAGCAGCCTTTTTGGGACTAGCCAGCCCCAGCATTTT. Its protein is CASSLFGTSQPQHF.

J is TRBJ2-5 and V is TRBV11-2; TRBD2 is a possible D gene (6 bases). The CDR3 is 15 residues long. V was pared by 1 base and J by 3 bases, with 12 bases between. The germline CDR1 and CDR2 sequences are SGHAT and FQNNGV. The CDR3 loop is CASSLGPGDKETQYF. The CDR3, as DNA: TGTGCCAGCAGCTTAGGTCCGGGGGATAAAGAGACCCAGTACTTC.

V usage is TRBV7-8 and J usage is TRBJ2-7, with 8 bases matching TRBD1. The germline CDR1 and CDR2 sequences are SGHVS and FQNEAQ. V shed 5 bases, J shed 3 bases, and the junction held 9 bases outside the gene matches. CDR3 size: 15 residues. The chain's CDR3 is CASSHTGTGHYEQYF. The CDR3 DNA is TGTGCCAGCAGCCATACCGGGACAGGACACTACGAGCAGTACTTC.

This clone was detected once. This chain joins TRBV6-2 or TRBV6-3 and TRBJ2-7; possibly TRBD2 for D (5 bases). V was pared by 4 bases and J by 2 bases, with 18 bases between. CDR1 is MNHEY and CDR2 is SVGEGT in the germline V gene. The CDR3 contains 16 residues. Here the CDR3 reads CASSSVPPTSTYEQYF. The CDR3 DNA reads TGTGCCAGCAGTTCCGTCCCCCCAACTAGTACCTACGAGCAGTACTTC.

This rearrangement joins TRBV5-1 to TRBJ2-3, with 7 nucleotides matching TRBD2. The CDR3 has 19 residues. CDR1 SGHRS and CDR2 YFSETQ come from the germline V gene. V trimming: 4 bases; J trimming: 5 bases; junction bases outside the gene matches: 22. This CDR3 is CASSQGDFRGGPAGDTQYF. Written as DNA, the CDR3 is TGCGCCAGCAGCCAGGGCGATTTTCGGGGAGGGCCGGCCGGAGATACGCAGTATTTT.

The chain combines TRBV10-3 with TRBJ1-1; D is uncertain. CDR3 length: 12 amino acids. The ends were cut back, 7 bases at V and 3 bases at J, with 9 bases in the middle. Germline-derived CDR1 and CDR2 are ENHRY and SYGVKD. The CDR3 DNA follows: TGTGCCATCAAGGAGGCGGACACTGAAGCTTTCTTT. Residues: CAIKEADTEAFF.

J is TRBJ2-4 and V is TRBV21-1; TRBD2, the table's D call, lacks a check against the DNA. TRBV21-1 is assigned pseudogene status. CDR3 length: 11 amino acids. In DNA form, the CDR3 reads TGTGCCAGCAGCAAACACCAACTACTCCACTTC. This sequence encodes CASSKHQLLHF.

This clone was counted a single time. The chain combines TRBV13 with TRBJ2-7; D not certain. Trimming removed 8 bases at V and 7 bases at J, with 3 bases between. This CDR3 contains 8 residues. In germline, CDR1 is PRHDT, CDR2 FYEKMQ (reference sequence). Here the CDR3 reads CASSEQYF. In DNA form, the CDR3 reads TGTGCCAGCTCGGAGCAGTACTTC.

The rearrangement joins TRBV28 to TRBJ2-7; 7 nucleotides match TRBD2. This CDR3 has 17 residues. V was clipped by 1 base and J by 0 bases; unmatched bases: 9. CDR1 and CDR2 (germline): MDHEN, SYDVKM. CDR3 bases: TGTGCCAGCAGTTTATACTCGAGCGGGATGCCCTCCTACGAGCAGTACTTC. Translated, it gives CASSLYSSGMPSYEQYF. Using reference TRBV28 and TRBJ2-7 for the parts outside the CDR3, the full variable domain is DVKVTQSSRYLVKRTGEKVFLECVQDMDHENMFWYRQDPGLGLRLIYFSYDVKMKEKGDIPEGYSVSREKKERFSLILESASTNQTSMYLCASSLYSSGMPSYEQYFGPGTRLTVT.

The chain uses TRBV19 and TRBJ2-3, with a possible D match to TRBD1 (5 bases). The CDR3 has 13 amino acids. V lost 3 bases and J 3 bases, leaving 7 bases between the germline ends. Germline CDR1 is LNHDA and CDR2 is SQIVND (reference sequence). In nucleotides, the CDR3 is TGTGCCAGTAGTATTAGGGGAACAGATACGCAGTATTTT. It specifies CASSIRGTDTQYF.

This chain uses TRBV18 with TRBJ2-7; 8 nucleotides line up with TRBD1. V trimming: 3 bases; J trimming: 3 bases; junction bases outside the gene matches: 7. CDR3 size: 15 residues. In germline, CDR1 is KGHSH, CDR2 LQKENI. CDR3 nucleotide sequence: TGTGCCAGCTCACCCGACAGGGGTCGTGGCTACGAGCAGTACTTC. Protein: CASSPDRGRGYEQYF.

The gene calls are TRBV19 and TRBJ1-1; weak D call: TRBD1 (6 bases). This CDR3 has 13 amino acids. With 6 bases removed from V and 0 bases from J, the gap between germline ends came to 8 bases. CDR1 is LNHDA, CDR2 SQIVND, per germline (reference sequence). The CDR3 spells CASRGQMNTEAFF. CDR3 DNA sequence: TGTGCCAGTAGAGGACAGATGAACACTGAAGCTTTCTTT.

The table lists this clone with a count of one. The genes are TRBV3-1 (or the pseudogene TRBV3-2) and TRBJ1-1; D not resolved. Germline assignment: CDR1 LGHDT and CDR2 YNNKEL (reference sequence). The CDR3 spans 11 residues. The V end was cut by 4 bases, the J end by 14 bases, with 14 bases between. The CDR3 nucleotides are TGTGCCAGCAGCCCTGGAGGTCCGTCCTTCTTT. This codes for CASSPGGPSFF.

This clone was found once. The J gene is TRBJ1-1, the V gene TRBV5-1, with D perhaps matching TRBD1 (5 bases). Trimming took 0 bases from V and 3 from J, leaving 24 bases between them. CDR1 SGHRS and CDR2 YFSETQ come from the germline V gene. This CDR3 spans 19 amino acids. CDR3: CASSLGLWRGREDDTEAFF. The CDR3 nucleotides read TGCGCCAGCAGCTTGGGCCTTTGGAGGGGCAGGGAAGACGACACTGAAGCTTTCTTT.

In its sample, this clone was seen once. The rearrangement uses TRBV7-8 and TRBJ1-4; unclear D gene. Germline loops: CDR1 SGHVS, CDR2 FQNEAQ. CDR3 length: 14 amino acids. Trimming removed 1 base at V and 7 bases at J, with 10 bases between. CDR3 residues: CASSLVYSSEKLFF. The CDR3, as DNA: TGTGCCAGCAGCTTAGTGTACAGCTCTGAAAAACTGTTTTTT.

The J gene is TRBJ2-7, the V gene TRBV2; 12 nucleotides agree with TRBD2. The germline V gene has CDR1 SNHLY and CDR2 FYNNEI. V was clipped by 5 bases and J by 4 bases; unmatched bases: 12. The CDR3 consists of 17 residues. CDR3 nucleotides: TGTGCCAGCAGTAGAGGACGGCTAGCGGGAGGGCCTTACGAGCAGTACTTC. Amino acids: CASSRGRLAGGPYEQYF.